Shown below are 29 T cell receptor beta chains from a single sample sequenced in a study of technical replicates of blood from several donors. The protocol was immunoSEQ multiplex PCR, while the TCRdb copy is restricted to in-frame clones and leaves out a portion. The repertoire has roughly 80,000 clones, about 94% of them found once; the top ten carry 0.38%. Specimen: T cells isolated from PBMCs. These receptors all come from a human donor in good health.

DNA of the CDR3: TGCGCCAGCAGCTTGGGGGCACACACCTACTCCTACGAGCAGTACTTC. It codes for CASSLGAHTYSYEQYF. V and J are TRBV5-1 and TRBJ2-7; D unresolved. Trimming stripped 0 bases from V and 0 bases from J, with 13 bases between. Germline CDR1 reads SGHRS; CDR2 reads YFSETQ. The CDR3 sequence is 16 residues long.

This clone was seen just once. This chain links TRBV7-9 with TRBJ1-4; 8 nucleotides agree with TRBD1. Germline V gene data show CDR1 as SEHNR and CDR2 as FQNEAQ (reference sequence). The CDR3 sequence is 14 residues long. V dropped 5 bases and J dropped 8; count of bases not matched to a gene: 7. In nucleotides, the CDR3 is TGTGCCAGCAGCGGACAGGGCGATCTGGAAAAACTGTTTTTT. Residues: CASSGQGDLEKLFF.

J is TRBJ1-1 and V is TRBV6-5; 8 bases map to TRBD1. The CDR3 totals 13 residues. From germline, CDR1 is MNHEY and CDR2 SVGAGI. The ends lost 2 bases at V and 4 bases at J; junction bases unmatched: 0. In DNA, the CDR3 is TGTGCCAGCAGTTACGACAGGGGCACTGAAGCTTTCTTT. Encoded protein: CASSYDRGTEAFF.

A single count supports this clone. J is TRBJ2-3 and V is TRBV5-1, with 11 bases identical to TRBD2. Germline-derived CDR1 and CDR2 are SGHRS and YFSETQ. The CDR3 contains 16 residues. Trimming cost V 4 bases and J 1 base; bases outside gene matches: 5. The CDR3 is CASSLQGLAGTDTQYF. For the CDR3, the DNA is TGCGCCAGCAGCCTGCAGGGACTAGCGGGCACAGATACGCAGTATTTT. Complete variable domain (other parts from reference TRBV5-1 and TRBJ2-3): KAGVTQTPRYLIKTRGQQVTLSCSPISGHRSVSWYQQTPGQGLQFLFEYFSETQRNKGNFPGRFSGRQFSNSRSEMNVSTLELGDSALYLCASSLQGLAGTDTQYFGPGTRLTVL.

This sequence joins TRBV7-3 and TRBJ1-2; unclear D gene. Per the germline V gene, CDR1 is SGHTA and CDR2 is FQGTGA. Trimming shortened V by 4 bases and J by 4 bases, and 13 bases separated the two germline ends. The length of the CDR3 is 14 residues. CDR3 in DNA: TGTGCCAGCAGCTCATCACCCCTATCCTATGGCTACACCTTC. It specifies CASSSSPLSYGYTF.

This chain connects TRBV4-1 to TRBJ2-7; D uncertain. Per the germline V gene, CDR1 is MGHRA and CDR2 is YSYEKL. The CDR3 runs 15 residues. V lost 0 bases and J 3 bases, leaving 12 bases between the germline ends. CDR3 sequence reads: CASSQESLSNYEQYF. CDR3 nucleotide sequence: TGCGCCAGCAGCCAAGAAAGCCTATCAAACTACGAGCAGTACTTC.

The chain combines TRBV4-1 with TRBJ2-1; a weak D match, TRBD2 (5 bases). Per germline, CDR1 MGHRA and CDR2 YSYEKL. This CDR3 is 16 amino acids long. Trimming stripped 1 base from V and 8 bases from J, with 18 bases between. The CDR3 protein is CASSQGPLAGRDEQFF. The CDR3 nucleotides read TGCGCCAGCAGCCAAGGACCCCTAGCAGGACGAGATGAGCAGTTCTTC.

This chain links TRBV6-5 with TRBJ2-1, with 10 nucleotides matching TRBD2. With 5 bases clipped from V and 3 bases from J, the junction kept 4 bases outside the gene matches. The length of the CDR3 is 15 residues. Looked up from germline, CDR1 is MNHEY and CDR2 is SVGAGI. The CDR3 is CASSPTSGNYNEQFF. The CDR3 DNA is TGTGCCAGCAGTCCTACTAGCGGGAACTACAATGAGCAGTTCTTC.

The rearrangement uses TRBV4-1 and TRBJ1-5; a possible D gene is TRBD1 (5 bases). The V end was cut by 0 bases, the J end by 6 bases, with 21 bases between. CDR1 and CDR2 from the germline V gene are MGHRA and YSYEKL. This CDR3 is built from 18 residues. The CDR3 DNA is TGCGCCAGCAGCCAAGAGTGGGGGGAGGGCTTTTTCGCTCAGCCCCAGCATTTT. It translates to CASSQEWGEGFFAQPQHF.

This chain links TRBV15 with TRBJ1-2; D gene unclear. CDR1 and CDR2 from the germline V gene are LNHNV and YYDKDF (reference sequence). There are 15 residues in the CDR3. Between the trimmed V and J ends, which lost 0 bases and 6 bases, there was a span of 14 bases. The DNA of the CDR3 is TGTGCCACCAGCAGAGATTTGCAGGTGGGTCATGGCTACACCTTC. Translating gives CATSRDLQVGHGYTF.

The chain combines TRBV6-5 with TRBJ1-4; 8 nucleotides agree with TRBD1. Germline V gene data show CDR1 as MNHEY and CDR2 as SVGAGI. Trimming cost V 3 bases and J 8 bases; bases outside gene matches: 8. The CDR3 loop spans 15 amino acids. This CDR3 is CASSYLRGLEEKLFF. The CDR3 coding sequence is TGTGCCAGCAGTTATCTCAGGGGGCTGGAGGAAAAACTGTTTTTT.

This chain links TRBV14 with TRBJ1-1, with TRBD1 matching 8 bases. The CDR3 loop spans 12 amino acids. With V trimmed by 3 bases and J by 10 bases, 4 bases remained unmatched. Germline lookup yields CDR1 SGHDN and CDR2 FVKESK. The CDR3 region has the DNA TGTGCCAGCAGCCAGGACAGGGTAAGAGCTTTCTTT. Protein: CASSQDRVRAFF.

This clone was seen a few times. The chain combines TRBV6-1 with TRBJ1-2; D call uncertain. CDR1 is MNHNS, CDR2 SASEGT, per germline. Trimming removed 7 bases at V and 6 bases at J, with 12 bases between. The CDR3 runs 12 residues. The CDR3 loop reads CASKSSFNGYTF. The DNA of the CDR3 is TGTGCCAGCAAGTCCAGTTTTAATGGCTACACCTTC.

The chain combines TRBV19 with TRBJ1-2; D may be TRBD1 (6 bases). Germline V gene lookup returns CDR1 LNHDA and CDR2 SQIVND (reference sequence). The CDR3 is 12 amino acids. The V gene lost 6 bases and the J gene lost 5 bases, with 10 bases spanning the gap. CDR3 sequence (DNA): TGTGCCAGTAGGGACAGCTATTATGGCTACACCTTC. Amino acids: CASRDSYYGYTF.

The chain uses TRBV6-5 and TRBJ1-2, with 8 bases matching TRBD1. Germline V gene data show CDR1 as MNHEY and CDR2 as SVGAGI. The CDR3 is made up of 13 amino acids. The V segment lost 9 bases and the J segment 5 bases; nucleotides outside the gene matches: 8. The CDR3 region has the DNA TGTGCCAGATATCCTGGACAGGGATATGGCTACACCTTC. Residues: CARYPGQGYGYTF.

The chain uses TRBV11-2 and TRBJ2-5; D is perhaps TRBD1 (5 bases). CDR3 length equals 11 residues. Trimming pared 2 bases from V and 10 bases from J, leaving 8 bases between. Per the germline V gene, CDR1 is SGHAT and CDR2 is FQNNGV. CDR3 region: CASSLLGDQYF. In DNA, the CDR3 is TGTGCCAGCAGCTTACTAGGGGACCAGTACTTC.

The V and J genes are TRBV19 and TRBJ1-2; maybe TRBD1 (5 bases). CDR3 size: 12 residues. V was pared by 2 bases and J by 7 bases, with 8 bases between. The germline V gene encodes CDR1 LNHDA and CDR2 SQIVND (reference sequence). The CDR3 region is CASSIPGFGYTF. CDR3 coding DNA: TGTGCCAGTAGTATACCAGGGTTTGGCTACACCTTC.

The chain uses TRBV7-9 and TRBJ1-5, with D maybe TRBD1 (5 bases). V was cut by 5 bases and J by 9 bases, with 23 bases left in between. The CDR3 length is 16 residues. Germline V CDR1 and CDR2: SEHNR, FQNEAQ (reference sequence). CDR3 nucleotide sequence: TGTGCCAGCAGCAAATCTGATTTGACAGCCAGTTGGCCCCAGCATTTT. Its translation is CASSKSDLTASWPQHF.

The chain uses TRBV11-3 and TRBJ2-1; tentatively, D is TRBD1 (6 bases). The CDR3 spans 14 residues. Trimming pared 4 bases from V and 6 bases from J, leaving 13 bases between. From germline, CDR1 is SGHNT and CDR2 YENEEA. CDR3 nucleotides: TGTGCCAGCAGCTCTTCCGGACAGACCAATGAGCAGTTCTTC. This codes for CASSSSGQTNEQFF. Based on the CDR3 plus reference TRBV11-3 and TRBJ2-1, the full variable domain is EAGVVQSPRYKIIEKKQPVAFWCNPISGHNTLYWYLQNLGQGPELLIRYENEEAVDDSQLPKDRFSAERLKGVDSTLKIQPAELGDSAVYLCASSSSGQTNEQFFGPGTRLTVL.

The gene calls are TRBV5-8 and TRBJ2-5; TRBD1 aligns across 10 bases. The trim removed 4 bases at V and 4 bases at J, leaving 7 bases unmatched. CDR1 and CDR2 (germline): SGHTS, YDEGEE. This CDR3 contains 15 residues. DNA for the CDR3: TGTGCCAGCAGCCCGGGACAGGGGATTGGAGAGACCCAGTACTTC. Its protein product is CASSPGQGIGETQYF.

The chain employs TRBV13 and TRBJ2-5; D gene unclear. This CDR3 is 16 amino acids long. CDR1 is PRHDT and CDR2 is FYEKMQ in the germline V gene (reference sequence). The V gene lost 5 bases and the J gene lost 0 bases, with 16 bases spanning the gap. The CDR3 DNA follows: TGTGCCAGCAGCCCCGAGGCCGCGGCGTACCAAGAGACCCAGTACTTC. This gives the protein CASSPEAAAYQETQYF.

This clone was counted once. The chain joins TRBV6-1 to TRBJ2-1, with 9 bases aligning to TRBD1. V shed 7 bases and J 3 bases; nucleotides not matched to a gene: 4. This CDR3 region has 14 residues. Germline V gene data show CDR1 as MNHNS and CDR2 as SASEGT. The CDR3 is CASMLGQGYNEQFF. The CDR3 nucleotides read TGTGCCAGCATGTTGGGACAGGGCTACAATGAGCAGTTCTTC.

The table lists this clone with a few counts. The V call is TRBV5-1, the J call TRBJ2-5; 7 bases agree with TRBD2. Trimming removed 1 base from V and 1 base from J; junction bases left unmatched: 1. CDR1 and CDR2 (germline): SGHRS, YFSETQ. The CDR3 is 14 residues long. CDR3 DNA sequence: TGCGCCAGCAGCTTGACTAGCGTCCAAGAGACCCAGTACTTC. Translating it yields CASSLTSVQETQYF.

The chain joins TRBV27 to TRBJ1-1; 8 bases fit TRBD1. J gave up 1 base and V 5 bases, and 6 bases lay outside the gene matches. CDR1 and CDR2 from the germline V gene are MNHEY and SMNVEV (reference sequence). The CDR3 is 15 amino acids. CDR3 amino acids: CASSEWTGRNTEAFF. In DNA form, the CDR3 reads TGTGCCAGCAGTGAATGGACAGGGAGGAACACTGAAGCTTTCTTT.

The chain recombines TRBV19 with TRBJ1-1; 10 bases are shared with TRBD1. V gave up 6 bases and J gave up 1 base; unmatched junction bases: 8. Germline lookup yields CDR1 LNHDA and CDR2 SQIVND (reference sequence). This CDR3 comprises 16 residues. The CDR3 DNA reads TGTGCCAGTAGGGACAGGGGGATACTCACGAACACTGAAGCTTTCTTT. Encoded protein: CASRDRGILTNTEAFF.

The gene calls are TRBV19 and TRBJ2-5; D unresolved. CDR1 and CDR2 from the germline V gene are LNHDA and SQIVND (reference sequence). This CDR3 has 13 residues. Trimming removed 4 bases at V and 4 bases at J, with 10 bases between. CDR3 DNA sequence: TGTGCCAGTAGTACTACCTTAAGAGAGACCCAGTACTTC. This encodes CASSTTLRETQYF. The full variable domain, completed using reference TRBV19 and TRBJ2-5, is DGGITQSPKYLFRKEGQNVTLSCEQNLNHDAMYWYRQDPGQGLRLIYYSQIVNDFQKGDIAEGYSVSREKKESFPLTVTSAQKNPTAFYLCASSTTLRETQYFGPGTRLLVL.

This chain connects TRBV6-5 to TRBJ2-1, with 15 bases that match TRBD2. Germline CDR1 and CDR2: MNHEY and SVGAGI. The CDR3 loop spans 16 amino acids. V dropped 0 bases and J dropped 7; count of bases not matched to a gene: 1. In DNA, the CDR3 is TGTGCCAGCAGTTACTCCGGACTAGCGGGAGGGAATGAGCAGTTCTTC. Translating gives CASSYSGLAGGNEQFF.

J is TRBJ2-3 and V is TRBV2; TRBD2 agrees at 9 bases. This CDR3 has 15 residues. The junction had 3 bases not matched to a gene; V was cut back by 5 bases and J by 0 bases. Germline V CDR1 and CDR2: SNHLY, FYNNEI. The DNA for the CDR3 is TGTGCCAGCAGTAAACTAGCGGGCAGCACAGATACGCAGTATTTT. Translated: CASSKLAGSTDTQYF.

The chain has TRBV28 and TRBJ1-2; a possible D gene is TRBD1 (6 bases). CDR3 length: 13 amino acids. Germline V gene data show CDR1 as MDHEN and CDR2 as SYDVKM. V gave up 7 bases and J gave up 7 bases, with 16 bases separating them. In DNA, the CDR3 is TGTGCCAGCACGACTACAGGGTTCCCTGGCTACACCTTC. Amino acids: CASTTTGFPGYTF.